The next 24 T cell receptor beta chains were all read from a single sample in a study of CD8+ T cells in alopecia areata. In each case, RNA was isolated and then reverse transcribed into cDNA as the sequencing template. Profiled with immunoSEQ multiplex PCR; TCRdb holds only in-frame clones, not every one. The sample consists of more than 110,000 clones, 58% of them appearing once. Sample: CD4+ T cells sorted from blood, taken at week 0. The receptors derive from a human donor with alopecia areata.

The rearrangement links TRBV4-3 to TRBJ2-7; D is ambiguous. Trimming cost V 2 bases and J 0 bases, with 17 bases left between them. Per germline, CDR1 LGHNA and CDR2 YSLEER. The CDR3 is 17 residues long. CDR3 region: CASSQWTVGQSSYEQYF. CDR3 coding DNA: TGCGCCAGCAGCCAATGGACGGTTGGGCAGAGCTCCTACGAGCAGTACTTC.

The rearrangement links TRBV30 to TRBJ2-5; 8 positions agree with TRBD1. The V gene end was trimmed by 6 bases and the J gene end by 5 bases; junction bases not matched to a gene: 8. Looked up from germline, CDR1 is GTSNPN and CDR2 is SVGIG (reference sequence). This CDR3 region has 13 residues. The CDR3 DNA follows: TGTGCCTGCGGCCCAGGACAGGGTGAGACCCAGTACTTC. Translation: CACGPGQGETQYF.

The rearrangement joins TRBV6-6 to TRBJ1-2; 11 bases map to TRBD1. CDR3 length equals 15 residues. The junction had 6 bases not matched to a gene; V was cut back by 6 bases and J by 3 bases. Looked up from germline, CDR1 is MNHNY and CDR2 is SVGAGI (reference sequence). The CDR3, as DNA: TGTGCCAGCAGCCTAGGACAGGGGGCAGACTATGGCTACACCTTC. Translated, it gives CASSLGQGADYGYTF.

The chain links TRBV7-9 to TRBJ1-6; D is unresolved. Trimming took off 1 base at V and 8 bases at J, with 9 bases between the two ends. The germline V gene has CDR1 SEHNR and CDR2 FQNEAQ (reference sequence). The CDR3 extends over 14 amino acids. CDR3 sequence: CASSLETVDSPLHF. The CDR3 region has the DNA TGTGCCAGCAGCTTAGAAACGGTGGATTCACCCCTCCACTTT.

This chain connects TRBV29-1 to TRBJ2-5, with 7 bases matching TRBD1. The germline gives CDR1 SQVTM, CDR2 ANQGSEA. Trimming at V came to 4 bases and at J to 5 bases, leaving 7 bases not matched to a gene. The CDR3 runs to 13 residues. The DNA for the CDR3 is TGCAGCGTTGGGGACAGAAAGGGCGAGACCCAGTACTTC. It yields the protein CSVGDRKGETQYF. The variable domain in full, completed from reference TRBV29-1 and TRBJ2-5, reads SAVISQKPSRDICQRGTSLTIQCQVDSQVTMMFWYRQQPGQSLTLIATANQGSEATYESGFVIDKFPISRPNLTFSTLTVSNMSPEDSSIYLCSVGDRKGETQYFGPGTRLLVL.

The chain couples TRBV30 to TRBJ1-1; perhaps TRBD1 as D (5 bases). Between the trimmed V and J ends, which lost 4 bases and 3 bases, there was a span of 12 bases. This CDR3 is 13 amino acids long. Germline loops: CDR1 GTSNPN, CDR2 SVGIG (reference sequence). CDR3 nucleotide sequence: TGTGCCTGGATGATCGGGACCTACACTGAAGCTTTCTTT. Translated, it gives CAWMIGTYTEAFF.

The gene calls are TRBV5-1 and TRBJ1-6; D uncertain. This CDR3 is built from 15 residues. Deletions cut 4 bases from V and 6 bases from J, with 14 bases between. The germline V gene has CDR1 SGHRS and CDR2 YFSETQ. The CDR3 DNA follows: TGCGCCAGCAGCCTCGGACGGACGAGTAATTCACCCCTCCACTTT. Translated: CASSLGRTSNSPLHF.

This chain links TRBV29-1 with TRBJ1-3; D unclear. CDR3 length: 13 residues. The germline gives CDR1 SQVTM, CDR2 ANQGSEA. With 4 bases removed from V and 7 bases from J, the gap between germline ends came to 14 bases. CDR3 in amino acids: CSVATEIGNTIYF. The CDR3 DNA follows: TGCAGCGTTGCAACAGAGATTGGGAACACCATATATTTT.

The chain carries TRBV7-8 and TRBJ2-3; no clear D. V was pared by 1 base and J by 1 base, with 6 bases between. CDR3 length: 14 amino acids. CDR1 SGHVS and CDR2 FQNEAQ come from the germline V gene. As DNA, the CDR3 is TGTGCCAGCAGCTTAGTCCCGGGCACAGATACGCAGTATTTT. It encodes CASSLVPGTDTQYF.

This rearrangement joins TRBV7-9 to TRBJ1-2, with TRBD1 matching over 11 bases. V lost 5 bases to trimming and J lost 8 bases; unmatched junction nucleotides: 4. The CDR3 length is 13 residues. In germline, CDR1 is SEHNR, CDR2 FQNEAQ (reference sequence). The CDR3 coding sequence is TGTGCCAGCAGCAAGGACAGGGGGCTGGGCTACACCTTC. This codes for CASSKDRGLGYTF.

This clone has more than one count but fewer than ten. The V call is TRBV29-1, the J call TRBJ2-2; 7 nucleotides line up with TRBD1. Per the germline V gene, CDR1 is SQVTM and CDR2 is ANQGSEA. Trimming at V came to 7 bases and at J to 2 bases, leaving 7 bases not matched to a gene. The CDR3 is 14 amino acids. CDR3 amino acids: CSARGQSNTGELFF. CDR3 in DNA: TGCAGCGCCAGGGGACAGAGCAACACCGGGGAGCTGTTTTTT.

This clone was counted only a few times. The chain links TRBV15 to TRBJ2-3; D is unclear. The CDR3 contains 11 residues. Germline V gene lookup returns CDR1 LNHNV and CDR2 YYDKDF (reference sequence). The V end lost 5 bases, the J end lost 2 bases, and 2 bases lay between the germline ends. CDR3 residues: CATSVTDTQYF. For the CDR3, the DNA is TGTGCCACCAGCGTCACAGATACGCAGTATTTT.

The chain links TRBV4-3 to TRBJ1-1; no firm D call. Germline values: CDR1 LGHNA, CDR2 YSLEER. The CDR3 has 14 amino acids. V shed 0 bases and J shed 5 bases, with 10 bases lying between them. The CDR3 coding sequence is TGCGCCAGCAGCCAAGAGGGAGGGTTAACTGAAGCTTTCTTT. It yields the protein CASSQEGGLTEAFF.

The chain links TRBV5-4 to TRBJ2-5, with a weak D call TRBD1 (5 bases). Trimming pared 4 bases from V and 0 bases from J, leaving 10 bases between. The CDR3 consists of 14 residues. Looked up from germline, CDR1 is SGHNT and CDR2 is YYREEE (reference sequence). CDR3 protein: CASSPGQHQETQYF. The CDR3 DNA sequence: TGTGCCAGCAGCCCTGGACAACACCAAGAGACCCAGTACTTC.

The chain is built from TRBV6-5 and TRBJ2-5, with D tentatively TRBD2 (6 bases). Germline-derived CDR1 and CDR2 are MNHEY and SVGAGI. CDR3 size: 13 residues. Trimming took 6 bases from V and 4 from J, leaving 12 bases between them. As DNA, the CDR3 is TGTGCCAGCAGATCCCCGGGGGTAGAGACCCAGTACTTC. The encoded protein is CASRSPGVETQYF.

V is TRBV13 and J is TRBJ1-2, with 7 bases matching TRBD1. The CDR3 covers 15 residues. J gave up 2 bases and V 5 bases, and 8 bases lay outside the gene matches. Germline-derived CDR1 and CDR2 are PRHDT and FYEKMQ (reference sequence). CDR3 sequence (DNA): TGTGCCAGCAGCACATTCGGCAGGGGGAACTATGGCTACACCTTC. This encodes CASSTFGRGNYGYTF.

The rearrangement links TRBV30 to TRBJ2-5; 8 bases are a match to TRBD2. CDR3 length: 13 amino acids. The V and J ends lost 6 bases and 12 bases, in that order; junction bases with no gene match: 15. CDR1 and CDR2 (germline): GTSNPN, SVGIG (reference sequence). Here the CDR3 reads CACLKGGTSAEYF. CDR3 in DNA: TGTGCCTGCCTCAAAGGGGGGACTAGTGCCGAGTACTTC.

The rearrangement links TRBV9 to TRBJ1-6; no clear D gene. Germline CDR1 and CDR2: SGDLS and YYNGEE. The CDR3 contains 15 residues. Trimming shortened V by 0 bases and J by 6 bases, and 10 bases separated the two germline ends. Written as DNA, the CDR3 is TGTGCCAGCAGCGTAGTGGGTAGTTCTAATTCACCCCTCCACTTT. Its protein is CASSVVGSSNSPLHF.

In its sample, this clone was seen once. One junction end does not reproduce the germline sequence, and a read error may be involved. This chain uses TRBV25-1 with TRBJ1-2; TRBD1 agrees at 8 bases. Per germline, CDR1 MGHDK and CDR2 SYGVNS. This CDR3 has 14 amino acids. The CDR3 nucleotides read TGTGCCAGCAGTAAACAGGGGGACAACTCTGGCTACACCTTC. As protein: CASSKQGDNSGYTF.

J is TRBJ1-3 and V is TRBV30, with D perhaps matching TRBD1 (5 bases). The CDR3 has 17 residues. Germline lookup yields CDR1 GTSNPN and CDR2 SVGIG (reference sequence). The V gene lost 0 bases and the J gene lost 3 bases, with 18 bases spanning the gap. CDR3 sequence: CAWSVRGGRRYGNTIYF. Here the CDR3 DNA reads TGTGCCTGGAGTGTACGCGGGGGACGGCGATATGGAAACACCATATATTTT. Full variable domain (outside the CDR3, taken from reference TRBV30 and TRBJ1-3): SQTIHQWPATLVQPVGSPLSLECTVEGTSNPNLYWYRQAAGRGLQLLFYSVGIGQISSEVPQNLSASRPQDRQFILSSKKLLLSDSGFYLCAWSVRGGRRYGNTIYFGEGSWLTVV.

The CDR3 DNA reads as TGTGCCAGCAGCGCCTACCCAGGCGGAGTTTCCTACGAGCAGTACTTC. Protein sequence: CASSAYPGGVSYEQYF. The chain links TRBV9 to TRBJ2-7; D is undetermined. This CDR3 comprises 16 residues. In germline, CDR1 is SGDLS, CDR2 YYNGEE. V was trimmed by 3 bases and J by 1 base, leaving 17 bases between them.

This clone was detected only a few times. The chain carries TRBV29-1 and TRBJ1-1; D remains unclear. Between the trimmed V and J ends, which lost 6 bases and 0 bases, there was a span of 11 bases. From germline, CDR1 is SQVTM and CDR2 ANQGSEA. The CDR3 sequence is 13 residues long. This chain's CDR3 is CSVLGQLNTEAFF. The CDR3 region has the DNA TGCAGCGTCCTTGGGCAGCTGAACACTGAAGCTTTCTTT.

The chain combines TRBV30 with TRBJ2-7; 7 nucleotides match TRBD1. There are 12 residues in the CDR3. The germline gives CDR1 GTSNPN, CDR2 SVGIG (reference sequence). The junction had 2 bases not matched to a gene; V was cut back by 3 bases and J by 3 bases. Here the CDR3 reads CAWSRTGYEQYF. CDR3 coding DNA: TGTGCCTGGAGCAGGACAGGCTACGAGCAGTACTTC.

The chain links TRBV29-1 to TRBJ2-1, with D hard to call. The germline V gene encodes CDR1 SQVTM and CDR2 ANQGSEA. V was shortened by 5 bases and J by 8 bases, with 10 bases between the two germline ends. This CDR3 is built from 11 residues. For the CDR3, the DNA is TGCAGCGTTAGAGATCTAGATGAGCAGTTCTTC. It yields the protein CSVRDLDEQFF.